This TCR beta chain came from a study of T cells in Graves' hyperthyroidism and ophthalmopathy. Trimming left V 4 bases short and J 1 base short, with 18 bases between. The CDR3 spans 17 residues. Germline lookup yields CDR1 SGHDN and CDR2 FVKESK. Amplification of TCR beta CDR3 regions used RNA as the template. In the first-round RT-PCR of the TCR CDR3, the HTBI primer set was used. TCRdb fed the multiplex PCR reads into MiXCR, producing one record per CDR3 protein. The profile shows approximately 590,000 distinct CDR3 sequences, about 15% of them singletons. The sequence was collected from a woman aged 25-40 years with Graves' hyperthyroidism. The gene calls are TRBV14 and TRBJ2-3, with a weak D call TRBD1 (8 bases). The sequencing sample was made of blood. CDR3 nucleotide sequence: TGTGCCAGCAGCCTCCGGACAGGGAGGGAGGGCACAGATACGCAGTATTTT. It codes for CASSLRTGREGTDTQYF.